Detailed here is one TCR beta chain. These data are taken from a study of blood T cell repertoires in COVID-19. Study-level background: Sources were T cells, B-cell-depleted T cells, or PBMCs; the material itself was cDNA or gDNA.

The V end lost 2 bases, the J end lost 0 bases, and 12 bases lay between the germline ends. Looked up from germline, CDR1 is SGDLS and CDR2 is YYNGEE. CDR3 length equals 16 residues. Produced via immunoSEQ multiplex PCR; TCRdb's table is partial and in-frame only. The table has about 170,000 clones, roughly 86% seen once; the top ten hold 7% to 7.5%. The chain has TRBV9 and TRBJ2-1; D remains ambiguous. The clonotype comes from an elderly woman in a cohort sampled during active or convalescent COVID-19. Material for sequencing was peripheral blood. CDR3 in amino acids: CASSVRLESSYNEQFF. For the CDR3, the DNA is TGTGCCAGCAGCGTGCGACTGGAGAGCTCCTACAATGAGCAGTTCTTC.